This T cell receptor (beta chain) was retrieved from a study of human T cells and chemical hapten exposure. Noted time point: patch test 3, about 24 weeks after DPC sensitization. Described treatment: therapeutic diphenylcyclopropenone sensitization with weekly scalp DPC. General study findings and limits: The formation of large CDR3 similarity clusters by expanded TCRs significantly exceeded that of controls.

Details on this clonotype: Its antigen is as yet unknown.

TCRdb re-derived calls from the RACE reads in MiXCR, one entry per CDR3 protein. Seen here are about 160,000 distinct CDR3 sequences, 28% observed once, and the top ten hold approximately 2.3%. This TCR was sampled from a woman in her late teens or twenties with alopecia areata. Some clones in this sample may be carry-over from other donors' samples. Sequenced here: whole blood, sampled in connection with sensitization to the hapten diphenylcyclopropenone (DPC).

CDR3 sequence (DNA): TGTGCCAGCAGTTTAACCCCAAGGGGACACCAAGAGACCCAGTACTTC. It yields the protein CASSLTPRGHQETQYF. The rearrangement joins TRBV12-3 or TRBV12-4 to TRBJ2-5; the D gene could be TRBD1 or TRBD2 (5 bases each). Between the trimmed V and J ends, which lost 2 bases and 0 bases, there was a span of 13 bases. CDR3 length: 16 amino acids.